The 16 T cell receptor beta chains in this list originate from one sample, sequenced in a study of metastatic and nonmetastatic thyroid tumors. TCRdb re-called the PCR reads through MiXCR. The repertoire holds 30,000 to 45,000 clones, approximately 20% seen once, with 15% to 20% in the top ten. No treatment of any kind had been given to any patient before thyroid surgery. The sequencing input was blood. The origin of the receptors is a female donor with papillary thyroid cancer or a benign thyroid nodule (not recorded which). Some clones in this sample may be carry-over from other donors' samples.

V gene TRBV15 combines with J gene TRBJ2-7, with TRBD1 matching over 7 bases. V lost 7 bases to trimming and J lost 3 bases; unmatched junction nucleotides: 9. This CDR3 spans 14 amino acids. Germline lookup yields CDR1 LNHNV and CDR2 YYDKDF (reference sequence). For the CDR3, the DNA is TGTGCCACCAACAGGGGCGCCTCCTACTACGAGCAGTACTTC. This encodes CATNRGASYYEQYF.

Relative to its sample, this clone is medium-sized (0.01 to 0.1%). This chain connects TRBV30 to TRBJ1-1; D gene unclear. The V gene's germline CDR1 is GTSNPN and CDR2 SVGIG (reference sequence). The CDR3 is 13 amino acids. V lost 3 bases to trimming and J lost 8 bases, with 16 bases between them. The CDR3: CAWSLVRLGEAFF. The CDR3, as DNA: TGTGCCTGGAGCCTAGTTCGTCTCGGAGAAGCTTTCTTT.

This clone was observed many times. The chain has TRBV5-8 and TRBJ2-2, with a possible D match to TRBD1 (5 bases). In germline, CDR1 is SGHTS, CDR2 YDEGEE. Trimming cost V 9 bases and J 3 bases, with 15 bases left between them. The CDR3 is made up of 14 amino acids. The CDR3: CATSRRGDTGELFF. Written as DNA, the CDR3 is TGTGCCACCTCAAGAAGGGGTGACACCGGGGAGCTGTTTTTT.

For this clone: It is unclear where the CDR3 begins or ends on the DNA, so no DNA is shown, and the CDR3 is as TCRdb lists it. The V gene is TRBV6-1, the J gene TRBJ1-2. CDR1 and CDR2 from the germline V gene are MNHNS and SASEGT. The CDR3 region is 15 residues in length, termini included. The CDR3 sequence is CDSSPSPRAHYGCTF.

There are many counts of this clone. This rearrangement joins TRBV5-5 to TRBJ2-7; 10 nucleotides agree with TRBD1. This CDR3 region has 15 residues. Germline lookup yields CDR1 SGHKS and CDR2 YYEKEE (reference sequence). Trimming took 4 bases from V and 2 from J; bases not matched to a gene: 6. The CDR3 protein is CASSRRTGGTYEQYF. The DNA of the CDR3 is TGTGCCAGCAGCCGCCGGACAGGGGGAACCTACGAGCAGTACTTC.

At least ten counts were recorded for this clone. Other DNA sequences in this sample translate to the same CDR3. This chain connects TRBV12-3 or TRBV12-4 to TRBJ1-5; D may be TRBD1 (6 bases). The ends were cut back, 5 bases at V and 7 bases at J, with 12 bases in the middle. The CDR3 runs 13 residues. The chain's CDR3 is CASSRQVPQPQHF. CDR3 nucleotides: TGTGCCAGCAGTCGACAGGTCCCCCAGCCCCAGCATTTT.

This rearrangement joins TRBV19 to TRBJ1-1, with D possibly being TRBD1 (5 bases). Trimming took off 2 bases at V and 5 bases at J, with 9 bases between the two ends. The CDR3 runs 13 residues. CDR1 and CDR2 from the germline V gene are LNHDA and SQIVND (reference sequence). CDR3 in amino acids: CASSITGGTEAFF. The CDR3 region has the DNA TGTGCCAGTAGTATAACCGGGGGAACTGAAGCTTTCTTT. The full variable domain, in which reference TRBV19 and TRBJ1-1 provide the parts outside the CDR3, is DGGITQSPKYLFRKEGQNVTLSCEQNLNHDAMYWYRQDPGQGLRLIYYSQIVNDFQKGDIAEGYSVSREKKESFPLTVTSAQKNPTAFYLCASSITGGTEAFFGQGTRLTVV.

This clone was recorded many times. This chain links TRBV12-3 or TRBV12-4 with TRBJ2-7, with 8 bases aligning to TRBD2. V shed 2 bases, J shed 5 bases, and the junction held 2 bases outside the gene matches. This CDR3 has 13 amino acids. The CDR3 DNA follows: TGTGCCAGCAGTTTATCCGGGGGGGACGAGCAGTACTTC. It codes for CASSLSGGDEQYF.

This clone was seen repeatedly, ten times or more. The rearrangement uses TRBV5-5 and TRBJ2-7; TRBD1 or TRBD2 may be the D gene (5 bases each). Germline CDR1 reads SGHKS; CDR2 reads YYEKEE (reference sequence). V was clipped by 3 bases and J by 0 bases, with 13 bases between them. The CDR3 spans 15 residues. CDR3 residues: CASSSVGAPSYEQYF. The CDR3 DNA reads TGTGCCAGCAGCTCGGTCGGGGCTCCCTCCTACGAGCAGTACTTC.

This clone has a handful of counts. In the same sample, other DNA sequences code for this CDR3. J is TRBJ2-3 and V is TRBV28; 7 bases are a match to TRBD2. Germline CDR1 is MDHEN and CDR2 is SYDVKM. CDR3 length: 15 residues. Trimming cost V 3 bases and J 5 bases; bases outside gene matches: 8. The CDR3: CASSFAGAGLDTQYF. Written as DNA, the CDR3 is TGTGCCAGCAGTTTCGCGGGAGCTGGTCTAGATACGCAGTATTTT.

The chain couples TRBV11-2 to TRBJ2-1; D is ambiguous. CDR3 length equals 16 residues. Germline CDR1 SGHAT, CDR2 FQNNGV. Between the trimmed V and J ends, which lost 2 bases and 6 bases, there was a span of 17 bases. CDR3: CASSLYGRVGRNEQFF. CDR3 DNA sequence: TGTGCCAGCAGCTTATATGGACGGGTGGGCCGCAATGAGCAGTTCTTC.

This clone was counted only a few times. The genes are TRBV18 and TRBJ2-4; D could derive from TRBD1 or TRBD2 (6 bases each). The CDR3 extends over 15 amino acids. V was cut by 0 bases and J by 3 bases, with 9 bases left in between. Germline CDR1 reads KGHSH; CDR2 reads LQKENI. In DNA, the CDR3 is TGTGCCAGCTCACCACCGGGGGGCCGCAAAAACATTCAGTACTTC. Its translation is CASSPPGGRKNIQYF.

This clone came up many times. The V and J genes are TRBV5-4 and TRBJ2-1; D remains unclear. The V gene's germline CDR1 is SGHNT and CDR2 YYREEE (reference sequence). The CDR3 extends over 12 amino acids. V gave up 2 bases and J gave up 10 bases, with 10 bases separating them. In nucleotides, the CDR3 is TGTGCCAGCAGCTTAAGGGCCGGAGAGCAGTTCTTC. This encodes CASSLRAGEQFF. Full variable domain (missing parts from reference TRBV5-4 and TRBJ2-1): ETGVTQSPTHLIKTRGQQVTLRCSSQSGHNTVSWYQQALGQGPQFIFQYYREEENGRGNFPPRFSGLQFPNYSSELNVNALELDDSALYLCASSLRAGEQFFGPGTRLTVL.

This clone was seen once. J is TRBJ1-3 and V is TRBV6-1; D is possibly TRBD1 (5 bases). Germline CDR1 is MNHNS and CDR2 is SASEGT. The ends were cut back, 8 bases at V and 0 bases at J, with 14 bases in the middle. This CDR3 spans 15 amino acids. CDR3: CASVQDGTSGNTIYF. The DNA for the CDR3 is TGTGCCAGCGTACAGGATGGGACCTCTGGAAACACCATATATTTT.

In this sample, this clone turned up many times. J is TRBJ2-6 and V is TRBV29-1; no reliable D call. CDR1 is SQVTM, CDR2 ANQGSEA, per germline. The CDR3 runs to 15 residues. The V and J ends lost 1 base and 0 bases respectively, with 7 bases between them. The CDR3 coding sequence is TGCAGCGTTGAAGTCACCTTCTCTGGGGCCAACGTCCTGACTTTC. This codes for CSVEVTFSGANVLTF. Based on the CDR3 plus reference TRBV29-1 and TRBJ2-6, the full variable domain is SAVISQKPSRDICQRGTSLTIQCQVDSQVTMMFWYRQQPGQSLTLIATANQGSEATYESGFVIDKFPISRPNLTFSTLTVSNMSPEDSSIYLCSVEVTFSGANVLTFGAGSRLTVL.

This clone was seen a handful of times. The CDR3 region is CASRPTGGYTEAFF. The CDR3 nucleotides read TGTGCCAGCAGGCCGACAGGGGGCTACACTGAAGCTTTCTTT. The chain combines TRBV28 with TRBJ1-1, with 10 nucleotides matching TRBD1. The CDR3 runs to 14 residues. Per the germline V gene, CDR1 is MDHEN and CDR2 is SYDVKM. With V trimmed by 6 bases and J by 3 bases, 4 bases remained unmatched.